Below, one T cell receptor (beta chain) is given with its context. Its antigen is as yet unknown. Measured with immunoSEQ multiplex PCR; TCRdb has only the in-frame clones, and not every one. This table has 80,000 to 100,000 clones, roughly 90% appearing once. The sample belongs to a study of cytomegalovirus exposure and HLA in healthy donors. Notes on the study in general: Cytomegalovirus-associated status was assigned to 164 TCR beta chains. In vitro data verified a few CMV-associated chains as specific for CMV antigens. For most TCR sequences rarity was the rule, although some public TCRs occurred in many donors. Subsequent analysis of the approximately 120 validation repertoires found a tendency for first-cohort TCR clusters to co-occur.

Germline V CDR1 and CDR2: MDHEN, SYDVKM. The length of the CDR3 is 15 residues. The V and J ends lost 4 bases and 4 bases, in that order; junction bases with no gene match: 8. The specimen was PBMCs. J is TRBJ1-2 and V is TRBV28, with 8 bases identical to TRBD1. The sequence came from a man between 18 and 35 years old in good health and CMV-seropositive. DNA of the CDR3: TGTGCCAGCAGTTCCGGACAGGGAGAGGGCTATGGCTACACCTTC. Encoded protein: CASSSGQGEGYGYTF.